This T cell receptor beta chain was profiled in a study of blood T cells in healthy people across ages. Findings and caveats of the study: Unsorted PBMC input precluded a conclusive naive versus antigen-experienced comparison.

In terms of origin and age, donors were healthy Caucasian individuals from Russia aged 6 to 90. Donors each provided roughly 9.6 milliliters of peripheral blood. This clonotype was detected ten times or more. Its antigen is currently unknown. A second roughly 7 to 11 cycle PCR used barcoded and J-beta primers. Every sample gave at least 2.5 million paired-end reads containing CDR3. Each CDR3 protein is one row after TCRdb ran MiXCR on the 5' RACE reads. The sample includes fewer than 700,000 distinct CDR3 sequences, about 45% of them seen just once. Per the germline V gene, CDR1 is ENHRY and CDR2 is SYGVKD. The CDR3 has 16 residues. V lost 3 bases to trimming and J lost 7 bases; unmatched junction nucleotides: 8.

The source material was blood. This TCR was recovered from an elderly man in good health. The rearrangement links TRBV10-3 to TRBJ2-7, with 14 bases identical to TRBD2. CDR3 coding DNA: TGTGCCATCAGTGACTCCGGGACTAGCGGGAGTTATGAGCAGTACTTC. It specifies CAISDSGTSGSYEQYF.